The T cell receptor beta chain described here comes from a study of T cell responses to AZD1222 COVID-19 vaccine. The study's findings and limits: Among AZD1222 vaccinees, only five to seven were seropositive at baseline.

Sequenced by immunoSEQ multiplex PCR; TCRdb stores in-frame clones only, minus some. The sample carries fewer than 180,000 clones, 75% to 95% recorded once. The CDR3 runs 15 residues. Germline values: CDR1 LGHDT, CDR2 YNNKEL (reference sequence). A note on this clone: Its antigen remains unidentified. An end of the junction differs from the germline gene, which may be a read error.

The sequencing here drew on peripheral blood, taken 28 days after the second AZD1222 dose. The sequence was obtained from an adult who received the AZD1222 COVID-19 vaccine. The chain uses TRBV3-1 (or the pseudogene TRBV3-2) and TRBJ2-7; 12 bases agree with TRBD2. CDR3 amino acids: CASSHGGLAGSGSDF. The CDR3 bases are TGTGCCAGCAGCCACGGAGGACTAGCGGGATCCGGTTCGGACTTC.